This T cell receptor beta chain was retrieved from a study of shared clonotypes between healthy human individuals. Study information: Those who served as donors were two women and three men between the ages of 18 and 49.

Study-wide results and caveats: Among donors, the sharing of clonotypes was expected to be influenced by sequencing depth.

This clone showed up many times. Its antigen is unknown. Unsorted PBMC DNA was sequenced on ten immunoSEQ deep assay plates. Original analysis: Owing to the provision of junction-only sequences devoid of quality scores by immunoSEQ, filtering differed. Repertoires were generated with immunoSEQ multiplex PCR, while TCRdb's copy carries only in-frame clones and drops some. V and J calls and clone size are as listed in that table; D and trimming were resolved from the DNA. The sample holds 450,000 to 500,000 clones, more than 65% seen once. Germline V gene lookup returns CDR1 WNHNN and CDR2 SYGVQD (reference sequence). Trimming at V came to 0 bases and at J to 9 bases, leaving 5 bases not matched to a gene. The CDR3 spans 16 residues.

The rearrangement links TRBV10-1 to TRBJ2-1; 13 nucleotides agree with TRBD2. The receptor was isolated from a woman aged 40 to 50 in good health. Some clones in this sample may be carry-over from other donors' samples. Sequenced input: PBMCs. Here the CDR3 DNA reads TGCGCCAGCAGTGAGTCCCGGACTAGCGGGAGTTTTGAGCAGTTCTTC. Encoded protein: CASSESRTSGSFEQFF.